A selection of T cell receptor beta chains follows, all from one sample in a study of cytomegalovirus exposure and HLA in healthy donors. The method was immunoSEQ multiplex PCR; TCRdb's version includes in-frame clones alone and lacks a portion of them. The sample shows under 75,000 clones, 90% to 96% of them seen only once. What was sequenced was PBMCs. The receptor source for this set is a woman between 18 and 29 years old in good health and CMV-seronegative. Both conserved end residues are part of each CDR3. D genes are given only for firm matches.

V gene: TRBV15; J gene: TRBJ2-3; D gene: TRBD2; CDR3 protein: CATSRWGLGLAGHTDTQYF; CDR3 DNA: TGTGCCACCAGCAGGTGGGGTTTGGGTCTAGCGGGGCACACAGATACGCAGTATTTT
V gene: TRBV10-3; J gene: TRBJ1-5; D gene: .; CDR3 protein: CAISPDSYQPQHF; CDR3 DNA: TGTGCCATCAGCCCCGACAGTTATCAGCCCCAGCATTTT
V gene: TRBV28; J gene: TRBJ1-1; D gene: .; CDR3 protein: CASSLPPQGPEAFF; CDR3 DNA: TGTGCCAGCAGTTTACCCCCGCAGGGCCCTGAAGCTTTCTTT
V gene: TRBV27; J gene: TRBJ1-5; D gene: TRBD1; CDR3 protein: CASSATGGQPQHF; CDR3 DNA: TGTGCCAGCAGCGCGACAGGGGGACAGCCCCAGCATTTT
V gene: TRBV21-1; J gene: TRBJ2-7; D gene: .; CDR3 protein: CASSKGQGPYEQYF; CDR3 DNA: TGTGCCAGCAGCAAAGGGCAGGGGCCTTACGAGCAGTACTTC
V gene: TRBV19; J gene: TRBJ2-7; D gene: TRBD2; CDR3 protein: CASTMGGWGENEQYF; CDR3 DNA: TGTGCCAGTACCATGGGGGGGTGGGGGGAAAACGAGCAGTACTTC
V gene: TRBV29-1; J gene: TRBJ2-7; D gene: TRBD2; CDR3 protein: CSAQAGGIEQYF; CDR3 DNA: TGCAGCGCCCAAGCGGGAGGAATCGAGCAGTACTTC
V gene: TRBV29-1; J gene: TRBJ2-6; D gene: .; CDR3 protein: CSVTGTGANVLTF; CDR3 DNA: TGCAGCGTTACCGGGACAGGGGCCAACGTCCTGACTTTC
V gene: TRBV5-4; J gene: TRBJ1-1; D gene: .; CDR3 protein: CASSFGPDTEAFF; CDR3 DNA: TGTGCCAGCAGCTTTGGGCCCGACACTGAAGCTTTCTTT
V gene: TRBV28; J gene: TRBJ2-7; D gene: .; CDR3 protein: CASSLTVSSYEQYF; CDR3 DNA: TGTGCCAGCAGTTTAACCGTGAGCTCCTACGAGCAGTACTTC
V gene: TRBV11-3; J gene: TRBJ2-1; D gene: .; CDR3 protein: CASSLSGGEQFF; CDR3 DNA: TGTGCCAGCAGCTTGTCCGGTGGTGAGCAGTTCTTC
V gene: TRBV7-3; J gene: TRBJ2-1; D gene: .; CDR3 protein: CASSLLGLYNEQFF; CDR3 DNA: TGTGCCAGCAGCTTATTGGGCCTTTACAATGAGCAGTTCTTC
V gene: TRBV11-1; J gene: TRBJ1-2; D gene: TRBD1; CDR3 protein: CASSSGQNYGYTF; CDR3 DNA: TGTGCCAGCAGCTCGGGACAGAACTATGGCTACACCTTC
V gene: TRBV7-9; J gene: TRBJ2-3; D gene: TRBD2; CDR3 protein: CASSRPPGTSGNTDTQYF; CDR3 DNA: TGTGCCAGCAGCAGACCCCCCGGGACTAGCGGGAACACAGATACGCAGTATTTT
V gene: TRBV19; J gene: TRBJ1-5; D gene: .; CDR3 protein: CASSMGQLYSNQPQHF; CDR3 DNA: TGTGCCAGTAGTATGGGGCAGCTTTATAGCAATCAGCCCCAGCATTTT